One and the same sample provided the 16 T cell receptor beta chains below, sequenced in a study of blood T cell repertoires in COVID-19. Profiled with immunoSEQ multiplex PCR; TCRdb holds only in-frame clones, not every one. The table has 150,000 to 200,000 clones, roughly nine tenths seen once. Sample: PBMCs or T cells enriched from blood (not recorded which). These receptors were collected from a woman aged 25 to 39 who had recovered from COVID-19.

This clone has only one observation. The rearrangement links TRBV7-9 to TRBJ1-1; no clear D. Trimming left V 5 bases short and J 0 bases short, with 16 bases between. Germline CDR1 reads SEHNR; CDR2 reads FQNEAQ (reference sequence). There are 16 residues in the CDR3. In DNA form, the CDR3 reads TGTGCCAGCAGCCACCAACGTCTGAGCATGAACACTGAAGCTTTCTTT. Translating it yields CASSHQRLSMNTEAFF. The variable domain in full, with the rest retrieved from reference TRBV7-9 and TRBJ1-1, is DTGVSQNPRHKITKRGQNVTFRCDPISEHNRLYWYRQTLGQGPEFLTYFQNEAQLEKSRLLSDRFSAERPKGSFSTLEIQRTEQGDSAMYLCASSHQRLSMNTEAFFGQGTRLTVV.

The chain has TRBV6-5 and TRBJ1-5; D is ambiguous. Trimming took off 2 bases at V and 9 bases at J, with 14 bases between the two ends. CDR3 length equals 14 residues. Germline V gives CDR1 MNHEY, CDR2 SVGAGI. The CDR3 DNA reads as TGTGCCAGCAGTTACACGCGACCCGCGGGGCCCCAGCATTTT. It specifies CASSYTRPAGPQHF.

The table lists this clone with a few counts. The chain employs TRBV30 and TRBJ2-7, with 7 bases matching TRBD1. Germline CDR1 is GTSNPN and CDR2 is SVGIG (reference sequence). J gave up 5 bases and V 1 base, and 5 bases lay outside the gene matches. The CDR3 runs to 13 residues. The CDR3 bases are TGTGCCTGGAGTGAAGGACAGGTCCACGAGCAGTACTTC. Translation: CAWSEGQVHEQYF. Drawing the rest from reference TRBV30 and TRBJ2-7, the complete variable domain is SQTIHQWPATLVQPVGSPLSLECTVEGTSNPNLYWYRQAAGRGLQLLFYSVGIGQISSEVPQNLSASRPQDRQFILSSKKLLLSDSGFYLCAWSEGQVHEQYFGPGTRLTVT.

This clone was seen once. The V call is TRBV7-2, the J call TRBJ2-1; D gene unclear. The CDR3 covers 16 residues. From germline, CDR1 is SGHTA and CDR2 FQGNSA. Trimming took 0 bases from V and 0 from J, leaving 9 bases between them. CDR3 nucleotides: TGTGCCAGCAGCTTAGCCATCGTGAGCTCCTACAATGAGCAGTTCTTC. As protein: CASSLAIVSSYNEQFF.

This clone appeared a few times. The chain recombines TRBV4-2 with TRBJ1-1; 10 bases agree with TRBD1. J was trimmed by 3 bases and V by 2 bases; bases with no gene match: 6. The CDR3 length is 16 residues. Germline CDR1 and CDR2: LGHNA and YNFKEQ. The CDR3 sequence: CASSQIRQGADTEAFF. The CDR3 region has the DNA TGTGCCAGCAGCCAAATAAGACAGGGGGCTGACACTGAAGCTTTCTTT.

This clone was seen only a few times. The rearrangement uses TRBV4-1 and TRBJ2-1, with 14 nucleotides matching TRBD2. Germline V gives CDR1 MGHRA, CDR2 YSYEKL. This CDR3 comprises 16 residues. After removal of 3 bases from V and 5 bases from J, the junction contained 3 bases not matched to a gene. The CDR3 DNA is TGCGCCAGCAGCCAGGGGACTAGCGGGGGTAACAATGAGCAGTTCTTC. Translation gives CASSQGTSGGNNEQFF.

The chain has TRBV11-3 and TRBJ2-3, with 8 bases lining up with TRBD2. This CDR3 has 17 amino acids. CDR1 is SGHNT and CDR2 is YENEEA in the germline V gene. V was pared by 4 bases and J by 7 bases, with 16 bases of the junction left unmatched. CDR3 sequence (DNA): TGTGCCAGCAGCTCTCGGACTAGCCTCAGGAAGGGGAATACGCAGTATTTT. As protein: CASSSRTSLRKGNTQYF.

This CDR3 reads CASSLEATNEKLFF. The CDR3 DNA reads TGTGCCAGCAGTTTGGAGGCAACTAATGAAAAACTGTTTTTT. The gene calls are TRBV27 and TRBJ1-4; D unresolved. The CDR3 consists of 14 residues. V shed 3 bases and J shed 0 bases, with 5 bases lying between them. Germline loops: CDR1 MNHEY, CDR2 SMNVEV (reference sequence).

The genes are TRBV5-1 and TRBJ1-5; D is uncertain. Deletions cut 4 bases from V and 9 bases from J, with 11 bases between. Germline values: CDR1 SGHRS, CDR2 YFSETQ. CDR3 length: 12 amino acids. This CDR3 reads CASSTDRGPQHF. The CDR3 coding sequence is TGCGCCAGCAGCACCGACCGAGGGCCCCAGCATTTT.

This clone has only one observation. This sequence joins TRBV10-3 and TRBJ1-2; D is unresolved. Trimming removed 4 bases at V and 3 bases at J, with 9 bases between. Germline CDR1 reads ENHRY; CDR2 reads SYGVKD. CDR3 size: 13 residues. This CDR3 reads CAISVGGDYGYTF. The CDR3 coding sequence is TGTGCCATCAGTGTAGGAGGAGACTATGGCTACACCTTC.

The genes are TRBV29-1 and TRBJ1-2; TRBD1 matches 8 bases. Germline V lookup: CDR1 SQVTM, CDR2 ANQGSEA. The V segment lost 1 base and the J segment 4 bases; nucleotides outside the gene matches: 5. The CDR3 spans 14 residues. CDR3 DNA: TGCAGCGTTGAAGCGCAGGGGGCGGGCTATGGCTACACCTTC. As protein: CSVEAQGAGYGYTF.

This chain uses TRBV5-1 with TRBJ2-1, with a possible D match to TRBD1 (5 bases). The CDR3 extends over 16 amino acids. Per the germline V gene, CDR1 is SGHRS and CDR2 is YFSETQ. V was cut by 1 base and J by 1 base, with 12 bases left in between. The CDR3 coding sequence is TGCGCCAGCAGCTTGCAGGGTCGACAATCCTACAATGAGCAGTTCTTC. Translation: CASSLQGRQSYNEQFF.

The chain is built from TRBV7-8 and TRBJ1-5, with unresolved D. The CDR3 has 14 amino acids. Germline loops: CDR1 SGHVS, CDR2 FQNEAQ. The germline V and J ends were trimmed by 2 bases and 7 bases, with 12 bases remaining between them. The CDR3 is CASSLSNVEQPQHF. CDR3 sequence (DNA): TGTGCCAGCAGCTTATCAAACGTAGAACAGCCCCAGCATTTT.

The chain couples TRBV27 to TRBJ1-6, with 8 bases that match TRBD1. There are 17 residues in the CDR3. V was pared by 6 bases and J by 2 bases, with 9 bases of the junction left unmatched. Germline V gene data show CDR1 as MNHEY and CDR2 as SMNVEV (reference sequence). Written as DNA, the CDR3 is TGTGCCAGCAGGCCACGAACAGGGGGAGCCTATAATTCACCCCTCCACTTT. It yields the protein CASRPRTGGAYNSPLHF.

CDR3 loop: CASSLDAGPGGYTF. CDR3 DNA: TGCGCCAGCAGCTTGGATGCGGGGCCGGGCGGCTACACCTTC. The chain employs TRBV5-1 and TRBJ1-2, with a tentative D call TRBD1 (5 bases). The germline V gene encodes CDR1 SGHRS and CDR2 YFSETQ. V lost 0 bases, J lost 8 bases, and 14 bases lay in between. The CDR3 has 14 residues. Looking up the rest from reference TRBV5-1 and TRBJ1-2 gives the full variable domain: KAGVTQTPRYLIKTRGQQVTLSCSPISGHRSVSWYQQTPGQGLQFLFEYFSETQRNKGNFPGRFSGRQFSNSRSEMNVSTLELGDSALYLCASSLDAGPGGYTFGSGTRLTVV.

The table lists this clone with many counts. This rearrangement joins TRBV5-4 to TRBJ1-1; D is perhaps TRBD1 (5 bases). CDR1 is SGHNT, CDR2 YYREEE, per germline (reference sequence). V was cut by 3 bases and J by 6 bases, with 9 bases left in between. The CDR3 has 12 residues. CDR3 DNA sequence: TGTGCCAGCAGCTGGGACTGGGCTGAAGCTTTCTTT. It translates to CASSWDWAEAFF.